A selection of T cell receptor beta chains follows, all from one sample in a study of brain T cells in children with intractable seizures. Generated by immunoSEQ multiplex PCR, the TCRdb table keeps only in-frame clones and is missing some. The sample shows 300,000 to 400,000 clones, over 90% of them seen only once. The source was peripheral blood, collected less than 6 months after surgery. These receptors were obtained from a boy under two years old with tuberous sclerosis and intractable seizures. Both conserved end residues are part of each CDR3. Fields, in order: clone size, V gene, D gene, J gene, CDR3 protein, CDR3 DNA. A D gene is named only where the DNA matches it firmly. Some rows have no size entry. The others give once, few or many, or a class for an expanded clone.

>NA|TRBV10-3|NA|TRBJ2-3
CAIGRDRITDTQYF
TGTGCCATCGGAAGGGACCGAATCACAGATACGCAGTATTTT
>once|TRBV4-2|TRBD2|TRBJ2-1
CASSPELAGNNNEQFF
TGTGCCAGCAGCCCGGAACTAGCGGGAAATAACAATGAGCAGTTCTTC
>NA|TRBV5-1|NA|TRBJ2-3
CASNQQGRVPPLTDTQYF
TGCGCCAGTAACCAACAGGGCAGGGTACCCCCCCTCACAGATACGCAGTATTTT
>NA|TRBV19|NA|TRBJ2-1
CASSIGSLVYNEQFF
TGTGCCAGTAGTATTGGAAGCCTGGTTTACAATGAGCAGTTCTTC
>NA|TRBV19|NA|TRBJ2-3
CASSIAGSTDTQYF
TGTGCCAGTAGTATCGCGGGGAGCACAGATACGCAGTATTTT
>NA|TRBV2|TRBD1|TRBJ2-7
CAGRRDRAYEQYF
TGTGCCGGAAGACGGGACAGAGCCTACGAGCAGTACTTC
>NA|TRBV5-4|NA|TRBJ1-2
CASSLAGFDYYGYTF
TGTGCCAGCAGCTTGGCAGGGTTTGACTACTATGGCTACACCTTC
>NA|TRBV19|TRBD1|TRBJ1-1
CASSIVRYRGGEAFF
TGTGCCAGTAGTATCGTCCGGTACAGGGGCGGTGAAGCTTTCTTT
>NA|TRBV19|NA|TRBJ2-7
CASSMGGEEQYF
TGTGCCAGTAGCATGGGGGGTGAAGAGCAGTACTTC
>NA|TRBV6-6|NA|TRBJ1-3
CASSSQGSGNTIYF
TGTGCCAGCAGTTCACAGGGCTCTGGAAACACCATATATTTT
>NA|TRBV2|NA|TRBJ2-3
CASSEEIQGFTDTQYF
TGTGCCAGCAGTGAAGAAATACAGGGTTTCACAGATACGCAGTATTTT
>NA|TRBV19|TRBD1|TRBJ1-1
CASSIDRDRANTEAFF
TGTGCCAGTAGTATAGATAGGGACAGGGCGAACACTGAAGCTTTCTTT
>NA|TRBV28|NA|TRBJ1-6
CASSGGQLPLHF
TGTGCCAGCAGCGGGGGGCAGTTACCCCTCCACTTT
>NA|TRBV27|NA|TRBJ1-1
CASSLWLGTEAFF
TGTGCCAGCAGTTTATGGTTGGGGACTGAAGCTTTCTTT
>NA|TRBV5-8|NA|TRBJ1-1
CASSLWAGNTEAFF
TGTGCCAGCAGCTTGTGGGCCGGGAACACTGAAGCTTTCTTT
>NA|TRBV30|NA|TRBJ2-3
CAWSVLVGGPTDTQYF
TGTGCCTGGAGTGTACTGGTGGGGGGGCCGACAGATACGCAGTATTTT
>NA|TRBV5-6|NA|TRBJ1-2
CASSLGRDGYTF
TGTGCCAGCAGCTTGGGCAGGGATGGCTACACCTTC
>NA|TRBV28|TRBD1|TRBJ2-5
CASSYRGQETQYF
TGTGCCAGCAGTTACAGGGGGCAAGAGACCCAGTACTTC
>NA|TRBV27|TRBD2|TRBJ2-7
CASSWAGLAGGNEQYF
TGTGCCAGCAGTTGGGCGGGACTAGCGGGGGGGAACGAGCAGTACTTC
>NA|TRBV6-5|TRBD1|TRBJ1-3
CASSYDRGNGNTIYF
TGTGCCAGCAGTTACGACAGGGGAAATGGAAACACCATATATTTT
>NA|TRBV4-1|TRBD2|TRBJ2-4
CASSSGLAGGLAKNIQYF
TGCGCCAGCAGCTCGGGACTAGCGGGAGGCCTAGCCAAAAACATTCAGTACTTC
>NA|TRBV6-5|NA|TRBJ1-2
CASRPGPYNRGYTF
TGTGCCAGCAGACCCGGGCCCTACAACAGGGGCTACACCTTC
>NA|TRBV5-1|NA|TRBJ2-2
CASSLDSNTGELFF
TGCGCCAGCAGCTTGGACAGTAACACCGGGGAGCTGTTTTTT
>NA|TRBV24-1|TRBD2|TRBJ2-1
CATSTSGHEQFF
TGTGCCACCAGCACTAGCGGGCATGAGCAGTTCTTC
>NA|TRBV5-1|NA|TRBJ2-7
CASTRRTQGEQYF
TGCGCCTCAACGAGGCGGACCCAGGGGGAGCAGTACTTC
>once|TRBV24-1|NA|TRBJ2-1
CATSDSGGVRQFF
TGTGCCACCAGTGATTCTGGCGGTGTTAGGCAGTTCTTC
>NA|TRBV18|TRBD1|TRBJ1-2
CASSPGQTNYGYTF
TGTGCCAGCTCACCGGGACAGACTAACTATGGCTACACCTTC